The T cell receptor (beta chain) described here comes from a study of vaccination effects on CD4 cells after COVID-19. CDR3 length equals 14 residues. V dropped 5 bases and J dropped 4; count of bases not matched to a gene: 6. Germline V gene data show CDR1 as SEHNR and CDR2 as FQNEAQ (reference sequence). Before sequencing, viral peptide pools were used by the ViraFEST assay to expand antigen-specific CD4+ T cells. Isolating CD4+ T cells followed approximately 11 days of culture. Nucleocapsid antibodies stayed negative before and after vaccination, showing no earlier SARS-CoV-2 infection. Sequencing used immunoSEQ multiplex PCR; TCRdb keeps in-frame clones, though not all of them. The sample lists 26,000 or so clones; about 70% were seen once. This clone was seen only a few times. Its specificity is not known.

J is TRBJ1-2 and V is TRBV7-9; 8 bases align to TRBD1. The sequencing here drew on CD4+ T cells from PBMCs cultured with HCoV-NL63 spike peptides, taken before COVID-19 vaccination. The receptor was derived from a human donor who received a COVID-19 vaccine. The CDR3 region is CASSTPGGFYGYTF. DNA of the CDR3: TGTGCCAGCAGCACCCCAGGGGGCTTCTATGGCTACACCTTC.